What follows describes a single TCR beta chain. Its matching antigen is unknown. The sample is drawn from a study of cytomegalovirus exposure and HLA in healthy donors. The CDR3 is made up of 13 amino acids. CDR1 and CDR2 (germline): ENHRY, SYGVKD. Between the trimmed V and J ends, which lost 0 bases and 5 bases, there was a span of 7 bases. PCR involved 60 Vbeta and 13 Jbeta primers. Clones were sequenced by immunoSEQ multiplex PCR, and TCRdb holds only the in-frame ones, with some missing. The sample lists under 150,000 clones, 80% to 90% occurring once. Regarding the study as a whole: Certain sequence variants were highly shared and formed a cluster, and this cluster was likely a sequencing artifact.

The receptor's source is a boy younger than 10 in good health and CMV-seronegative. The sample was PBMCs. The rearrangement links TRBV10-3 to TRBJ2-5; tentatively, D is TRBD1 (5 bases). CDR3 in DNA: TGTGCCATCAGTGAGTCGCCAGGGGAGACCCAGTACTTC. Its translation: CAISESPGETQYF.